This paragraph reports one T cell receptor beta chain. Its antigen is undetermined. What was sequenced were expressed TCRB transcripts, since all of the isolated RNA had been reverse transcribed. The data were produced by immunoSEQ multiplex PCR, yet TCRdb's version contains in-frame clones alone and is incomplete. The data show some 230,000 clones, roughly 9.6% seen once. The entry originates in a study of beta chain features in type 1 diabetes. Study-wide background: Cell yields, gender and age were comparable in patients and healthy donors.

V shed 8 bases, J shed 2 bases, and the junction held 9 bases outside the gene matches. Germline CDR1 reads PRHDT; CDR2 reads FYEKMQ (reference sequence). The CDR3 is 15 amino acids. Regarding the study as a whole: Across all four CD4+ subsets, people with type 1 diabetes showed modestly shorter TCRB CDR3s. A pattern of fewer insertions and more deletions at VDJ junctions was seen in type 1 diabetes patients. Sequencing the cDNA could make cells with high TCR expression show up more than they should.

Sequenced material: naive CD4+ T cells from blood. This chain joins TRBV13 and TRBJ1-3; TRBD1 aligns across 7 bases. The source is a young woman in good health. For the CDR3, the DNA is TGTGCCAGCGGCCTACAGGGGACAGCTGGAAACACCATATATTTT. Amino acid sequence: CASGLQGTAGNTIYF.